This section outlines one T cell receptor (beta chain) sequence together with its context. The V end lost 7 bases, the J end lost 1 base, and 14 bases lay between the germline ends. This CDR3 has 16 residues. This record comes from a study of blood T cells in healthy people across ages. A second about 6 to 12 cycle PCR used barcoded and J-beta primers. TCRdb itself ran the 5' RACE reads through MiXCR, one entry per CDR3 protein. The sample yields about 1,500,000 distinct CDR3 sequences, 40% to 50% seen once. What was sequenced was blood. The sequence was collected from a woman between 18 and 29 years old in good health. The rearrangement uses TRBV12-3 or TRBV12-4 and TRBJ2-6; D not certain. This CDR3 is CASNLAYLSGANVLTF. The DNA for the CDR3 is TGTGCCAGCAATTTGGCTTACCTGTCTGGGGCCAACGTCCTGACTTTC.